This TCR beta chain was recorded in a study of blood T cell repertoires in COVID-19. At the level of the study: Samples representing acute and convalescent COVID-19 were sourced from the United States, Italy and Spain. T cells, B-cell-depleted T cells, or PBMCs supplied cDNA or gDNA.

With V trimmed by 3 bases and J by 4 bases, 3 bases remained unmatched. There are 15 residues in the CDR3. Germline V gene data show CDR1 as LNHDA and CDR2 as SQIVND (reference sequence). In the source study's methods: By means of reference gene primer amplification, nucleated cell counts were estimated. Assay: immunoSEQ multiplex PCR; the TCRdb copy retains only in-frame clones and omits some. Clone size and the V and J calls come from that table; the DNA yielded D and trimming. The sample lists under 150,000 clones, more than 70% seen once, with approximately 2.5% in the top ten. The rearrangement joins TRBV19 to TRBJ1-5, with 10 bases identical to TRBD1. The source is a human donor in a cohort sampled during active COVID-19. Sequenced input: peripheral blood. The CDR3 region is CASSMTGGRNQPQHF. CDR3 in DNA: TGTGCCAGTAGTATGACAGGGGGCAGGAATCAGCCCCAGCATTTT.